Below, one T cell receptor beta chain is given with its context. What it binds is not known. In germline, CDR1 is SGHDN, CDR2 FVKESK. With 3 bases removed from V and 3 bases from J, the gap between germline ends came to 12 bases. The CDR3 runs 14 residues. The data were taken from a study of T cells after yellow fever vaccination. The overall study: SMART-Seq v4 Ultra Low Input served to prepare low-cell-number fractions. Study results and caveats: FACS-sorted repertoires could contain abundant clonotypes contaminating from the bulk population. Booster sampling recovered most clones from primary vaccination (approximately 97% CD4, approximately 90% CD8).

5'RACE template switching generated TCR cDNA, adding a universal primer site and UMIs. TCRdb ran MiXCR on the 5' RACE reads and lists one entry per CDR3 protein. Of some 500,000 distinct CDR3 sequences in the sample, roughly 14% are singletons; the top ten hold around an eighth. The specimen was PBMCs, collected on the day of the yellow fever booster vaccination. The sequence was obtained from a young man who received the YFV17D yellow fever vaccine. The rearrangement joins TRBV14 to TRBJ2-7, with D perhaps TRBD1 or TRBD2 (6 bases each). CDR3 sequence: CASSQAGHFYEQYF. CDR3 sequence (DNA): TGTGCCAGCAGCCAGGCGGGACACTTCTACGAGCAGTACTTC.